The 24 T cell receptor beta chains below come from one sample, sequenced in a study of blood T cell repertoires in COVID-19 (dated by TCRdb to between 2020 and 2021). Library preparation used the immunoSEQ multiplex PCR assay. TCRdb took this table from immuneACCESS and kept in-frame rearrangements with V and J called. Such tables lack part of the clones; where checked against another copy, unresolved V genes explain under half of the gap, and the rest is unexplained. For this sample the table gives about 120,000 clones, of which approximately 89% were detected only once. Around 5.5% of the sample belongs to the ten largest clones. What was sequenced was peripheral blood. The receptors derive from a woman in her sixties or seventies with COVID-19, enrolled during active disease.

This rearrangement joins TRBV11-2 to TRBJ1-2; weak D call: TRBD1 (6 bases). Germline V gene data show CDR1 as SGHAT and CDR2 as FQNNGV. CDR3 length equals 16 residues. The V end lost 1 base, the J end lost 5 bases, and 17 bases lay between the germline ends. CDR3 region: CASSLGDPQGGYGYTF. DNA of the CDR3: TGTGCCAGCAGCTTAGGGGACCCACAGGGAGGGTATGGCTACACCTTC.

The genes are TRBV7-2 and TRBJ2-5; tentatively, D is TRBD1 (6 bases). The CDR3 is 12 residues long. CDR1 SGHTA and CDR2 FQGNSA come from the germline V gene. Trimming pared 5 bases from V and 10 bases from J, leaving 14 bases between. CDR3 amino acids: CASSPAGALQYF. CDR3 sequence (DNA): TGTGCCAGCAGCCCCGCAGGGGCCCTCCAGTACTTC. Variable domain in full (rest from reference TRBV7-2 and TRBJ2-5): GAGVSQSPSNKVTEKGKDVELRCDPISGHTALYWYRQSLGQGLEFLIYFQGNSAPDKSGLPSDRFSAERTGGSVSTLTIQRTQQEDSAVYLCASSPAGALQYFGPGTRLLVL.

The gene calls are TRBV10-2 and TRBJ2-2; possibly TRBD1 for D (5 bases). V was cut by 1 base and J by 5 bases, with 17 bases left in between. From germline, CDR1 is WSHSY and CDR2 SAAADI. The CDR3 contains 17 residues. CDR3 residues: CASSEYDSWRPTGELFF. The CDR3 bases are TGCGCCAGCAGTGAGTATGACAGTTGGAGACCTACCGGGGAGCTGTTTTTT.

This chain joins TRBV18 and TRBJ2-2, with 10 bases aligning to TRBD2. V shed 3 bases, J shed 0 bases, and the junction held 4 bases outside the gene matches. Germline V gene data show CDR1 as KGHSH and CDR2 as LQKENI. The length of the CDR3 is 17 residues. The CDR3 nucleotides are TGTGCCAGCTCACCTGGACTAGCGGATACGAACACCGGGGAGCTGTTTTTT. This gives the protein CASSPGLADTNTGELFF.

The rearrangement links TRBV18 to TRBJ2-7; 7 nucleotides align to TRBD1. V lost 3 bases, J lost 5 bases, and 10 bases stayed unmatched. Germline V gene lookup returns CDR1 KGHSH and CDR2 LQKENI. The CDR3 runs to 15 residues. The CDR3 loop is CASSPTGRSGNEQYF. The CDR3 DNA follows: TGTGCCAGCTCACCGACAGGGCGATCGGGTAACGAGCAGTACTTC. The full variable domain, with the rest looked up from reference TRBV18 and TRBJ2-7, is NAGVMQNPRHLVRRRGQEARLRCSPMKGHSHVYWYRQLPEEGLKFMVYLQKENIIDESGMPKERFSAEFPKEGPSILRIQQVVRGDSAAYFCASSPTGRSGNEQYFGPGTRLTVT.

The J gene is TRBJ1-2, the V gene TRBV30, with D possibly matching TRBD1 (6 bases). Germline V lookup: CDR1 GTSNPN, CDR2 SVGIG (reference sequence). Trimming stripped 3 bases from V and 9 bases from J, with 8 bases between. The CDR3 contains 10 residues. The CDR3 sequence: CAWSRDSYTF. The CDR3 coding sequence is TGTGCCTGGAGCCGGGACAGCTACACCTTC.

This chain links TRBV7-2 with TRBJ2-5; D uncertain. Germline CDR1 reads SGHTA; CDR2 reads FQGNSA. V lost 4 bases to trimming and J lost 5 bases, with 11 bases between them. There are 13 residues in the CDR3. The CDR3 DNA sequence: TGTGCCAGCAGCTCCGCTCCGGAGGAGACCCAGTACTTC. It translates to CASSSAPEETQYF.

The chain links TRBV29-1 to TRBJ1-2; 11 positions match TRBD1. The junction had 8 bases not matched to a gene; V was cut back by 0 bases and J by 8 bases. This CDR3 is built from 15 residues. CDR1 and CDR2 from the germline V gene are SQVTM and ANQGSEA. CDR3 nucleotides: TGCAGCGTTGAAGATCGGACAGGGGGCCTTGGCGGCTACACCTTC. It specifies CSVEDRTGGLGGYTF.

The count of this clone is one. The rearrangement uses TRBV4-2 and TRBJ1-1; TRBD1 matches 8 bases. The J segment lost 4 bases and the V segment lost 1 base, leaving 5 bases of the junction unmatched. The CDR3 is made up of 15 amino acids. Germline V gene sequence: CDR1 LGHNA, CDR2 YNFKEQ. The CDR3 DNA reads as TGTGCCAGCAGCCAAGTGACAGGGACAGGCACTGAAGCTTTCTTT. Encoded protein: CASSQVTGTGTEAFF.

The chain couples TRBV3-1 (or the pseudogene TRBV3-2) to TRBJ2-5; D may be TRBD1 (5 bases). Looked up from germline, CDR1 is LGHDT and CDR2 is YNNKEL (reference sequence). CDR3 length: 13 amino acids. The V end lost 2 bases, the J end lost 4 bases, and 8 bases lay between the germline ends. The CDR3, as DNA: TGTGCCAGCAGCCAAAACACAGGAGAGACCCAGTACTTC. This encodes CASSQNTGETQYF.

The chain joins TRBV5-5 to TRBJ1-4; D is perhaps TRBD1 (6 bases). Trimming removed 0 bases from V and 7 bases from J, with 22 bases in between. The CDR3 is 18 residues long. CDR1 SGHKS and CDR2 YYEKEE come from the germline V gene (reference sequence). The CDR3 DNA is TGTGCCAGCAGCTTGGCCATGATGGGGGCCCCGAGGGGTGAAAAACTGTTTTTT. It translates to CASSLAMMGAPRGEKLFF.

This chain uses TRBV27 with TRBJ2-1; 7 bases match TRBD1. V was pared by 6 bases and J by 9 bases, with 11 bases of the junction left unmatched. This CDR3 contains 14 residues. Germline V gives CDR1 MNHEY, CDR2 SMNVEV (reference sequence). The CDR3, as DNA: TGTGCCAGCAGGGGACAGTCGATGATTGGTGAGCAGTTCTTC. It is translated as CASRGQSMIGEQFF.

This chain joins TRBV7-3 and TRBJ2-3, with 9 nucleotides matching TRBD2. The length of the CDR3 is 16 residues. Germline CDR1 reads SGHTA; CDR2 reads FQGTGA. Unmatched junction bases numbered 5, after V lost 2 bases and J lost 2 bases. CDR3 DNA: TGTGCCAGCAGCTTAGGGCTAGCGGGGTCCACAGATACGCAGTATTTT. Protein: CASSLGLAGSTDTQYF.

V usage is TRBV5-4 and J usage is TRBJ1-1; TRBD1 matches at 8 bases. The CDR3 totals 19 residues. The germline CDR1 and CDR2 sequences are SGHNT and YYREEE (reference sequence). J lost 3 bases, V lost 1 base, and 17 bases had no gene match. The CDR3 sequence is CASSLNRGSNLGLDTEAFF. The CDR3, as DNA: TGTGCCAGCAGCTTGAACAGGGGGTCAAACTTGGGGTTGGACACTGAAGCTTTCTTT.

This chain links TRBV4-3 with TRBJ1-3; TRBD1 might be the D (6 bases). The CDR3 is made up of 17 amino acids. CDR1 is LGHNA and CDR2 is YSLEER in the germline V gene. V was pared by 4 bases and J by 0 bases, with 16 bases between. The CDR3 sequence: CASSLQPGQYSGNTIYF. The CDR3 nucleotides are TGCGCCAGCAGCCTACAGCCCGGACAGTACTCTGGAAACACCATATATTTT.

The gene calls are TRBV10-3 and TRBJ1-5; D possibly corresponds to TRBD1 (5 bases). V was pared by 2 bases and J by 6 bases, with 14 bases between. Germline CDR1 and CDR2: ENHRY and SYGVKD. The CDR3 covers 15 residues. In nucleotides, the CDR3 is TGTGCCATCAGTGAGACAGGAGCGGAGGGTCAGCCCCAGCATTTT. Translation: CAISETGAEGQPQHF.

The V and J genes are TRBV5-6 and TRBJ2-5; D uncertain. CDR3 size: 13 residues. V gave up 0 bases and J gave up 0 bases, with 3 bases separating them. Germline V gives CDR1 SGHDT, CDR2 YYEEEE. The CDR3 nucleotides read TGTGCCAGCAGCTTGGCCAACCAAGAGACCCAGTACTTC. It encodes CASSLANQETQYF.

V usage is TRBV5-8 and J usage is TRBJ2-3; 11 bases align to TRBD1. This CDR3 comprises 15 residues. V was pared by 4 bases and J by 3 bases, with 4 bases of the junction left unmatched. Germline CDR1 and CDR2: SGHTS and YDEGEE. The CDR3 DNA is TGTGCCAGCAGCCCGGGACAGGGGGAAACAGATACGCAGTATTTT. Its protein product is CASSPGQGETDTQYF.

The chain recombines TRBV6-2 or TRBV6-3 with TRBJ1-2; 7 bases map to TRBD1. The V and J ends lost 0 bases and 2 bases, in that order; junction bases with no gene match: 3. The CDR3 sequence is 15 residues long. Germline V gives CDR1 MNHEY, CDR2 SVGEGT. CDR3 in amino acids: CASSYSGTANYGYTF. Written as DNA, the CDR3 is TGTGCCAGCAGTTACTCCGGGACAGCCAACTATGGCTACACCTTC.

The rearrangement links TRBV7-9 to TRBJ1-1, with D maybe TRBD1 (6 bases). This CDR3 comprises 14 residues. Trimming cost V 4 bases and J 1 base, with 10 bases left between them. In germline, CDR1 is SEHNR, CDR2 FQNEAQ (reference sequence). CDR3 DNA: TGTGCCAGCAGCTCAAGAGGGGGGAACACTGAAGCTTTCTTT. Translating it yields CASSSRGGNTEAFF.

The chain has TRBV7-9 and TRBJ2-5, with TRBD1 as a possible D gene (6 bases). Germline V gene lookup returns CDR1 SEHNR and CDR2 FQNEAQ (reference sequence). Trimming removed 4 bases at V and 5 bases at J, with 20 bases between. The CDR3 has 16 amino acids. CDR3 DNA: TGTGCCAGCAGCTCTAGTGGGGGCGGCGTAGACGAGACCCAGTACTTC. Translation gives CASSSSGGGVDETQYF.

The chain carries TRBV30 and TRBJ2-3, with 11 bases that match TRBD2. Unmatched junction bases numbered 6, after V lost 2 bases and J lost 5 bases. The CDR3 length is 15 residues. Germline V gene data show CDR1 as GTSNPN and CDR2 as SVGIG (reference sequence). CDR3 bases: TGTGCCTGGAGTACCTCTAGCGGGGGGATAGATACGCAGTATTTT. Translation gives CAWSTSSGGIDTQYF.

The rearrangement joins TRBV19 to TRBJ1-5; 7 bases map to TRBD1. The ends lost 5 bases at V and 2 bases at J; junction bases unmatched: 6. The CDR3 is made up of 15 amino acids. The germline V gene has CDR1 LNHDA and CDR2 SQIVND (reference sequence). The CDR3 loop is CASSPGQVRNQPQHF. CDR3 bases: TGTGCCAGTAGTCCAGGACAGGTGCGCAATCAGCCCCAGCATTTT.

This clone has a handful of counts. The chain links TRBV19 to TRBJ2-7, with a tentative D call TRBD1 (5 bases). The V end lost 5 bases, the J end lost 6 bases, and 26 bases lay between the germline ends. This CDR3 is 17 amino acids long. CDR1 and CDR2 from the germline V gene are LNHDA and SQIVND (reference sequence). The CDR3 DNA follows: TGTGCCAGTAGTCCCTATATCCAGGGAATTGGAACGAGCGAGCAGTACTTC. This translates into CASSPYIQGIGTSEQYF.